This T cell receptor (beta chain) stems from a study of spatial heterogeneity in lung cancer. Study at large: In the raw reads, each unique TCR and UMI combination was present more than ten times on average.

From germline, CDR1 is MNHNS and CDR2 SASEGT. The CDR3 extends over 15 amino acids. Trimming took off 0 bases at V and 2 bases at J, with 11 bases between the two ends. Sample time point: blood at routine non-recurrence follow-up after resection. In each case, whole RNA from tumor, nontumor lung or frozen PBMC was sequenced unsorted. Every TCR cDNA molecule carried a tag that served as a unique molecular identifier. MiXCR, run by TCRdb on the 5' RACE reads, gives a single entry per CDR3 protein. The table has around 110,000 distinct CDR3 sequences, less than 15% seen once. The sequenced sample was PBMCs, obtained at follow-up. The chain combines TRBV6-1 with TRBJ2-7; unclear D gene. The receptor's source is a male donor with early-stage non-small cell lung cancer. The CDR3 is CASSEAWLDTYEQYF. CDR3 DNA sequence: TGTGCCAGCAGTGAAGCGTGGCTAGATACCTACGAGCAGTACTTC.